These 30 T cell receptor beta chains share one sample of origin, sequenced in a study of T cell clonality in common variable immunodeficiency. The table came from immunoSEQ multiplex PCR; TCRdb's copy has only in-frame clones and leaves some out. This sample has about 52,000 clones, each found more than once. The sequenced material came from peripheral blood mononuclear cells. The receptors here all came from a person between 18 and 69 years old in good health.

This clone was detected ten times or more. The read falls 3 residues short of the CDR3 end, and the missing part is taken from the germline J gene. The rearrangement joins TRBV2 to TRBJ2-3, with 10 bases fitting TRBD1. J lost 1 base, V lost 8 bases, and 18 bases had no gene match. The germline gives CDR1 SNHLY, CDR2 FYNNEI. This CDR3 spans 19 amino acids. The part of the CDR3 DNA that was read is TGTGCCAGCGGCGGACAGGGGGGAAGCGAGAGGGCTCGCACAGATACG. This sequence encodes CASGGQGGSERARTDT. The full CDR3 reads CASGGQGGSERARTDTQYF. The variable domain in full, with the rest retrieved from reference TRBV2 and TRBJ2-3, is EPEVTQTPSHQVTQMGQEVILRCVPISNHLYFYWYRQILGQKVEFLVSFYNNEISEKSEIFDDQFSVERPDGSNFTLKIRSTKLEDSAMYFCASGGQGGSERARTDTQYFGPGTRLTVL.

The sample holds many counts of this clone. The read terminates 3 residues before the CDR3 end, so the remaining end is supplied by the germline J gene. This rearrangement joins TRBV10-3 to TRBJ2-1, with TRBD2 matching over 13 bases. The germline V gene has CDR1 ENHRY and CDR2 SYGVKD. The CDR3 covers 17 residues. V trimming: 0 bases; J trimming: 6 bases; junction bases outside the gene matches: 5. CDR3 sequence reads: CAISESLLAGGGNEQFF. Partial CDR3 DNA: TGTGCCATCAGTGAGTCACTACTAGCGGGAGGGGGCAATGAG.

In this sample, this clone turned up many times. The read ends 3 residues before the CDR3 terminus; that terminus is restored from the germline J gene. This chain uses TRBV5-4 with TRBJ2-3, with 7 bases matching TRBD2. The germline V gene encodes CDR1 SGHNT and CDR2 YYREEE (reference sequence). The J segment lost 8 bases and the V segment lost 4 bases, leaving 4 bases of the junction unmatched. There are 12 residues in the CDR3. The CDR3 here is CASSLAEGTQYF. The CDR3 DNA, read in part, is TGTGCCAGCAGCCTAGCGGAGGGTACG.

This clone was recorded a few times. The CDR3 extends 3 residues past the end of the read, so its final part is completed from the germline J gene. The chain has TRBV2 and TRBJ2-5; weak D call: TRBD1 (6 bases). Germline V gene data show CDR1 as SNHLY and CDR2 as FYNNEI. Trimming cost V 6 bases and J 1 base, with 9 bases left between them. The CDR3 has 13 amino acids. Incomplete CDR3 DNA: TGTGCCAGCAGCGTAGGGGGCCAAGAGACC. Translation: CASSVGGQET. In full, the CDR3 reads CASSVGGQETQYF.

This clone was seen at least ten times. The CDR3 is cut off 3 residues early in the read; its end comes from the germline J gene. The chain uses TRBV7-3 and TRBJ2-3; possibly TRBD2 for D (5 bases). Germline V gives CDR1 SGHTA, CDR2 FQGTGA. The CDR3 has 14 residues. Deletions cut 5 bases from V and 4 bases from J, with 13 bases between. The sequenced CDR3 bases are TGTGCCAGCAGCCCCGGGGTAGGCTCAGATACG. Translated, it gives CASSPGVGSDT. The full CDR3 protein reads CASSPGVGSDTQYF.

This clone was seen many times. The CDR3 extends 3 residues past the end of the read, so its final part is completed from the germline J gene. The chain links TRBV5-1 to TRBJ1-1; 10 nucleotides line up with TRBD1. The ends lost 3 bases at V and 6 bases at J; junction bases unmatched: 5. The germline V gene has CDR1 SGHRS and CDR2 YFSETQ. This CDR3 has 14 amino acids. The CDR3 is CASSSGTGDPEAFF. The part of the CDR3 DNA that was read is TGCGCCAGCAGCTCCGGGACAGGGGATCCTGAA.

This clone was seen many times. Read data end 3 residues before the CDR3 end; the end is taken from the germline J gene. The rearrangement uses TRBV29-1 and TRBJ1-1, with D perhaps matching TRBD1 (6 bases). Germline-derived CDR1 and CDR2 are SQVTM and ANQGSEA. The CDR3 is made up of 12 amino acids. V lost 8 bases, J lost 5 bases, and 15 bases lay in between. The CDR3 DNA, read in part, is TGCAGCACGGTACAGGGTTGGACTGAA. It yields the protein CSTVQGWTE. The complete CDR3 reads CSTVQGWTEAFF.

This clone was counted many times. The read comes to an end 3 residues before the CDR3 does, leaving the germline J gene to fill in the end. This sequence joins TRBV6-2 or TRBV6-3 and TRBJ1-1, with unresolved D. V gave up 5 bases and J gave up 0 bases, with 13 bases separating them. CDR3 size: 15 residues. From germline, CDR1 is MNHEY and CDR2 SVGEGT. The CDR3 here is CASSLAVPLNTEAFF. The DNA read from the CDR3 is TGTGCCAGCAGTCTGGCCGTACCGCTGAACACTGAA.

The table lists this clone with many counts. The missing CDR3 end, 3 residues past where the read stops, is filled in from the germline J gene. The rearrangement uses TRBV7-3 and TRBJ2-3; TRBD2 matches at 10 bases. Germline V CDR1 and CDR2: SGHTA, FQGTGA. With V trimmed by 2 bases and J by 3 bases, 2 bases remained unmatched. The CDR3 extends over 15 amino acids. The CDR3: CASSLLLAGTDTQYF. The sequenced part of the CDR3 DNA is TGTGCCAGCAGCTTACTACTAGCGGGAACAGATACG.

In this sample, this clone turned up many times. The sequence runs out 3 residues before the end of the CDR3; the remainder is reconstructed from the germline J gene. This chain uses TRBV7-9 with TRBJ2-5; no firm D call. From germline, CDR1 is SEHNR and CDR2 FQNEAQ (reference sequence). The V end lost 2 bases, the J end lost 2 bases, and 9 bases lay between the germline ends. The CDR3 runs 14 residues. The CDR3 here is CASSLSPGQETQYF. Partial CDR3 DNA: TGTGCCAGCAGCTTATCTCCGGGTCAAGAGACC.

Concerning this clone itself: With a much larger clone just one base away, this may be a read error. The read comes to an end 3 residues before the CDR3 does, leaving the germline J gene to fill in the end. V is TRBV5-1 and J is TRBJ1-2; the D gene is possibly TRBD1 (5 bases). This CDR3 has 15 amino acids. Germline V gives CDR1 SGHRS, CDR2 YFSETQ. The sequenced part of the CDR3 DNA is TGCGCCAGCAGCTTGGTTGCTAGCGGGGGGGAGACC. Amino acid sequence: CASSLVASGGET. The CDR3 in its entirety is CASSLVASGGETYTF.

This clone has ten or more counts. The CDR3 end is not reached by the read, which stops 3 residues before it; the germline J gene fills it in. This chain connects TRBV20-1 to TRBJ2-7, with D tentatively TRBD2 (6 bases). The V end lost 0 bases, the J end lost 3 bases, and 15 bases lay between the germline ends. Germline-derived CDR1 and CDR2 are DFQATT and SNEGSKA (reference sequence). The CDR3 runs to 15 residues. Partial CDR3 DNA: TGCAGTGCTAGAGATGTGCGTGGTAGCGGCTACGAG. Amino acid sequence: CSARDVRGSGYE. The full CDR3 protein is CSARDVRGSGYEQYF.

The sample holds many counts of this clone. The read comes to an end 3 residues before the CDR3 does, leaving the germline J gene to fill in the end. The V call is TRBV7-8, the J call TRBJ1-1, with a possible D match to TRBD1 (6 bases). Germline V gene lookup returns CDR1 SGHVS and CDR2 FQNEAQ. CDR3 length equals 15 residues. Trimming took 5 bases from V and 0 from J, leaving 13 bases between them. The part of the CDR3 DNA that was read is TGTGCCAGCAGCCTGAAACGGACAGTGAACACTGAA. It specifies CASSLKRTVNTE. Given in full, the CDR3 is CASSLKRTVNTEAFF.

This clone was picked up many times. The read falls 3 residues short of the CDR3 end, and the missing part is taken from the germline J gene. V and J are TRBV30 and TRBJ1-2; 7 bases map to TRBD1. V shed 7 bases, J shed 4 bases, and the junction held 6 bases outside the gene matches. This CDR3 region has 12 residues. Germline CDR1 GTSNPN, CDR2 SVGIG (reference sequence). This CDR3 is CAYQGESYGYTF. The covered CDR3 bases are TGTGCCTACCAGGGGGAGAGCTATGGC.

Worth noting for this clone: Read coverage stops 3 residues before the CDR3 terminus; the germline J gene supplies the remainder. The chain joins TRBV29-1 to TRBJ1-5; 9 nucleotides agree with TRBD1. The junction had 7 bases not matched to a gene; V was cut back by 7 bases and J by 6 bases. CDR3 length equals 13 residues. Germline values: CDR1 SQVTM, CDR2 ANQGSEA. Incomplete CDR3 DNA: TGCAGCGGGGATAACAGGGGGCCTCAGCCC. This encodes CSGDNRGPQP. The CDR3 in full is CSGDNRGPQPQHF.

This clone was seen repeatedly, ten times or more. CDR3 amino acids: CASSPPTGGAGELFF. The CDR3 DNA, read in part, is TGTGCCAGCAGCCCACCGACAGGGGGGGCCGGGGAG. This rearrangement joins TRBV7-8 to TRBJ2-2; TRBD1 matches 9 bases. The read gets to within 3 residues of the CDR3 end, and the germline J gene fills in the rest. The germline V gene encodes CDR1 SGHVS and CDR2 FQNEAQ. The CDR3 totals 15 residues. With V trimmed by 5 bases and J by 6 bases, 7 bases remained unmatched.

This clone was detected ten times or more. The read halts 3 residues ahead of the CDR3 end, with the missing end drawn from the germline J gene. J is TRBJ2-1 and V is TRBV18, with 11 bases matching TRBD2. This CDR3 region has 16 residues. J gave up 4 bases and V 3 bases, and 5 bases lay outside the gene matches. In germline, CDR1 is KGHSH, CDR2 LQKENI. The CDR3 region is CASSPGTSGDYNEQFF. CDR3 bases read: TGTGCCAGCTCACCCGGGACTAGCGGAGATTACAATGAG.

For this clone: Read data end 3 residues before the CDR3 end; the end is taken from the germline J gene. V gene TRBV7-9 combines with J gene TRBJ1-2; TRBD1 aligns across 12 bases. The ends lost 5 bases at V and 4 bases at J; junction bases unmatched: 5. Germline V CDR1 and CDR2: SEHNR, FQNEAQ (reference sequence). This CDR3 region has 15 residues. CDR3 amino acids: CASSPRDRGLYGYTF. The CDR3 bases that were read are TGTGCCAGCAGCCCCCGGGACAGGGGGCTCTATGGC.

This clone was observed many times. CDR3 sequence: CSASSSGSGHEQYF. Incomplete CDR3 DNA: TGCAGTGCAAGTTCGAGCGGGAGTGGCCACGAG. The chain joins TRBV20-1 to TRBJ2-7, with TRBD2 identical over 8 bases. With the read ending 3 residues before the CDR3 end, the germline J gene is used to fill in that end. Germline V gives CDR1 DFQATT, CDR2 SNEGSKA (reference sequence). V was clipped by 6 bases and J by 5 bases; unmatched bases: 12. This CDR3 contains 14 residues.

This clone was seen ten or more times. Sequencing ends 3 residues short of the CDR3 end; the germline J gene provides the rest. This rearrangement joins TRBV18 to TRBJ2-1, with 8 bases identical to TRBD2. The CDR3 is 15 amino acids. Germline V gene data show CDR1 as KGHSH and CDR2 as LQKENI. V was clipped by 6 bases and J by 8 bases; unmatched bases: 12. This CDR3 reads CASSHVGSGADEQFF. Incomplete CDR3 DNA: TGTGCCAGCTCCCACGTTGGTAGCGGGGCGGATGAG.

This clone appeared a few times. Read data end 3 residues before the CDR3 end; the end is taken from the germline J gene. This rearrangement joins TRBV29-1 to TRBJ2-3; 7 bases are a match to TRBD2. CDR1 SQVTM and CDR2 ANQGSEA come from the germline V gene. This CDR3 contains 13 residues. The DNA read from the CDR3 is TGCAGCGTTGAAGGACTAGCCGAGGAGACG. Its translation: CSVEGLAEET. The whole CDR3 protein reads CSVEGLAEETQYF.

This clone was observed many times. The read stops 3 residues short of the end of the CDR3; the missing end is completed from the germline J gene. This sequence joins TRBV7-8 and TRBJ1-6; D is unclear. In germline, CDR1 is SGHVS, CDR2 FQNEAQ. This CDR3 region has 13 residues. Partial CDR3 DNA: TGTGCCAGCAGCCCAGGATTGGCAGAGACC. It encodes CASSPGLAET. The complete CDR3 protein is CASSPGLAETLHF.

Only a few counts were recorded for this clone. The missing CDR3 end, 3 residues past where the read stops, is filled in from the germline J gene. The chain joins TRBV5-6 to TRBJ1-2; no definite D call. Germline V gene data show CDR1 as SGHDT and CDR2 as YYEEEE. CDR3 length: 13 residues. The sequenced CDR3 bases are TGTGCCAGCAGCGCTAGATCCCGTATGGTC. The encoded protein is CASSARSRMV. The entire CDR3 sequence reads CASSARSRMVYTF.

Ten or more counts support this clone. The CDR3 end falls 3 residues outside the read, so it is completed with the germline J gene. This chain uses TRBV6-1 with TRBJ1-2; 10 bases fit TRBD1. This CDR3 has 16 amino acids. Germline V CDR1 and CDR2: MNHNS, SASEGT. The CDR3 DNA, read in part, is TGTGCCAGCAGTGAGGCCTGGGACAGGGGAGGGAGAGGC. Translation gives CASSEAWDRGGRG. The entire CDR3 protein reads CASSEAWDRGGRGYTF.

Details on this clone: The CDR3 end is not reached by the read, which stops 3 residues before it; the germline J gene fills it in. The chain carries TRBV7-9 and TRBJ1-1, with D possibly being TRBD1 (6 bases). This CDR3 contains 14 residues. Trimming took off 3 bases at V and 6 bases at J, with 14 bases between the two ends. Per germline, CDR1 SEHNR and CDR2 FQNEAQ (reference sequence). The sequenced CDR3 bases are TGTGCCAGCAGCTTTGCAGGGGCTGGCGCTGAA. Encoded protein: CASSFAGAGAE. In full, the CDR3 reads CASSFAGAGAEAFF.

This clone was recorded at least ten times. The DNA ends 3 residues before the CDR3 does, and the rest of the CDR3 is filled in from the germline J gene. V gene TRBV7-8 combines with J gene TRBJ2-1, with 7 bases that match TRBD2. CDR1 is SGHVS, CDR2 FQNEAQ, per germline. Trimming cost V 1 base and J 5 bases; bases outside gene matches: 5. This CDR3 is built from 15 residues. The CDR3 here is CASSLGRGRDNEQFF. The sequenced CDR3 bases are TGTGCCAGCAGCTTAGGTCGGGGGAGGGACAATGAG. The full variable domain, rest sourced from reference TRBV7-8 and TRBJ2-1, is GAGVSQSPRYKVAKRGQDVALRCDPISGHVSLFWYQQALGQGPEFLTYFQNEAQLDKSGLPSDRFFAERPEGSVSTLKIQRTQQEDSAVYLCASSLGRGRDNEQFFGPGTRLTVL.

This clone was picked up a small number of times. The CDR3 end is not reached by the read, which stops 3 residues before it; the germline J gene fills it in. The genes are TRBV29-1 and TRBJ2-1, with 7 bases that match TRBD1. CDR1 is SQVTM and CDR2 is ANQGSEA in the germline V gene. This CDR3 has 14 residues. V dropped 3 bases and J dropped 9; count of bases not matched to a gene: 11. CDR3 bases read: TGCAGCGTTGATATCTGGGACAGACAGGGTGAG. It is translated as CSVDIWDRQGE. The whole CDR3 region reads CSVDIWDRQGEQFF.

This clone was seen many times. Read sequence stops 3 residues before the CDR3 end, and the germline J gene provides the missing end. The rearrangement uses TRBV5-1 and TRBJ2-2; 7 bases fit TRBD2. V lost 0 bases and J lost 3; bases outside the gene matches: 5. Per germline, CDR1 SGHRS and CDR2 YFSETQ. CDR3 length: 16 residues. The part of the CDR3 DNA that was read is TGCGCCAGCAGCTTGGTTGTGCGGGAGTACACCGGGGAG. It yields the protein CASSLVVREYTGE. The whole CDR3 protein reads CASSLVVREYTGELFF.

This clone occurred many times. Coverage ceases 3 residues before the CDR3 finishes, and the germline J gene fills in the end. The chain is built from TRBV7-2 and TRBJ2-1; TRBD2 agrees at 7 bases. Per germline, CDR1 SGHTA and CDR2 FQGNSA. The length of the CDR3 is 15 residues. The ends lost 5 bases at V and 7 bases at J; junction bases unmatched: 11. The CDR3 bases that were read are TGTGCCAGCAGCGTAAGGACTAGGAGTCCGAATGAG. Protein: CASSVRTRSPNE. The whole CDR3 protein is CASSVRTRSPNEQFF.

This clone was seen repeatedly, ten times or more. Read sequence stops 3 residues before the CDR3 end, and the germline J gene provides the missing end. This sample also contains other DNA sequences that code for the same CDR3. The chain uses TRBV6-1 and TRBJ1-3; D is unclear. V dropped 0 bases and J dropped 1 base, with 7 bases sitting between them. This CDR3 comprises 15 residues. CDR1 and CDR2 (germline): MNHNS, SASEGT. CDR3 region: CASSEAPGSGNTIYF. The part of the CDR3 DNA that was read is TGTGCCAGCAGTGAAGCCCCAGGTTCTGGAAACACC.